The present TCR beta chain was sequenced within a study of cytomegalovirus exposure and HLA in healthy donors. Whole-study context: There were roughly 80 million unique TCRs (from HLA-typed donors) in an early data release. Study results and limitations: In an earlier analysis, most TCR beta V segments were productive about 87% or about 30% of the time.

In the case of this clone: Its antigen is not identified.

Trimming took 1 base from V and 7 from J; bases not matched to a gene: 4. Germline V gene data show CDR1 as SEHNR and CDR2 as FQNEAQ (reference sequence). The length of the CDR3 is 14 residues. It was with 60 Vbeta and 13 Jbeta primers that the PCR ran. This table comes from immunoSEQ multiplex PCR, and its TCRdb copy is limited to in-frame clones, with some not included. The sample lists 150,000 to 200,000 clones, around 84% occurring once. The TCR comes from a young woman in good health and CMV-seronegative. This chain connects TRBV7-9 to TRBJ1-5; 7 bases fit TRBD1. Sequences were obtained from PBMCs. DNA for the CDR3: TGTGCCAGCAGCTTAGGGACAGGCCTACAGCCCCAGCATTTT. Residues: CASSLGTGLQPQHF.